These T cell receptor beta chains were read from a single sample in a study of cytomegalovirus exposure and HLA in healthy donors. Only in-frame clones appear in the TCRdb table, and some are missing; sequencing was by immunoSEQ multiplex PCR. This table has 150,000 to 250,000 clones, 65% to 90% appearing once. The sequencing sample was made of PBMCs. These receptors all come from a woman between 45 and 65 years old in good health and CMV-seronegative. The CDR3 runs from the conserved cysteine through the conserved F or W. D genes are given only for firm matches. Clone size is stated in some rows and not others, as once, few, many or a class when expanded.

TRBV7-7	.	TRBJ2-7	once	CASSLGEGGYEQYF	TGTGCCAGCAGCTTAGGGGAAGGGGGCTACGAGCAGTACTTC
TRBV27	TRBD2	TRBJ2-1	.	CASSELAGVTYNEQFF	TGTGCCAGCAGTGAACTAGCGGGAGTAACCTACAATGAGCAGTTCTTC
TRBV19	.	TRBJ2-7	.	CATSIRVDEQYF	TGTGCCACCTCTATCCGGGTTGACGAGCAGTACTTC
TRBV15	.	TRBJ2-6	.	CATSRGVSGANVLTF	TGTGCCACCAGCAGGGGAGTATCTGGGGCCAACGTCCTGACTTTC
TRBV5-6	.	TRBJ2-7	.	CASSLYRGSPTYEQYF	TGTGCCAGCAGCTTGTATAGGGGTTCCCCAACCTACGAGCAGTACTTC
TRBV19	.	TRBJ2-2	.	CASTLGSGTGELFF	TGTGCCAGTACGCTAGGTTCGGGCACCGGGGAGCTGTTTTTT
TRBV7-8	TRBD2	TRBJ2-7	.	CASSLGLAGGEQYF	TGTGCCAGCAGCCTCGGACTAGCGGGAGGCGAGCAGTACTTC
TRBV29-1	.	TRBJ1-4	.	CSVEDGWSEEKLFF	TGCAGCGTTGAAGACGGGTGGAGTGAGGAAAAACTGTTTTTT
TRBV29-1	.	TRBJ2-7	.	CSVSTWSSYEQYF	TGCAGCGTTTCGACCTGGAGCTCCTACGAGCAGTACTTC
TRBV19	TRBD2	TRBJ2-7	.	CASSTTSGTSYEQYF	TGTGCCAGTAGCACAACTAGCGGGACCTCCTACGAGCAGTACTTC
TRBV7-9	.	TRBJ1-1	once	CASSLAGLAEAFF	TGTGCCAGCAGCTTAGCGGGACTCGCTGAAGCTTTCTTT
TRBV7-8	TRBD2	TRBJ2-1	.	CASSLSAPLAGSTVYNEQFF	TGTGCCAGCAGCTTATCCGCGCCGCTAGCGGGAAGCACCGTCTACAATGAGCAGTTCTTC
TRBV6-1	TRBD2	TRBJ2-1	.	CASSEVGGAGGNEQFF	TGTGCCAGCAGTGAAGTAGGTGGGGCGGGAGGCAATGAGCAGTTCTTC
TRBV5-6	.	TRBJ2-3	.	CASSFADTQYF	TGTGCCAGCAGCTTCGCAGATACGCAGTATTTT
TRBV25-1	.	TRBJ1-1	.	CASSDRPGQKAFF	TGTGCCAGCAGTGACCGCCCGGGACAAAAAGCTTTCTTT
TRBV28	.	TRBJ1-1	.	CASSITHRVTEAFF	TGTGCCAGCAGTATAACTCACAGGGTTACTGAAGCTTTCTTT
TRBV9	.	TRBJ2-2	.	CASSARGRRREEAGELFF	TGTGCCAGCAGCGCCCGGGGAAGGAGGCGTGAAGAAGCCGGGGAGCTGTTTTTT
TRBV25-1	TRBD1	TRBJ1-4	once	CASSESGTGVLGEKLFF	TGTGCCAGCAGTGAATCCGGGACAGGGGTCCTGGGTGAAAAACTGTTTTTT
TRBV7-8	.	TRBJ1-5	.	CASSMGLSNQPQHF	TGTGCCAGCAGCATGGGCCTTAGCAATCAGCCCCAGCATTTT
TRBV27	.	TRBJ1-5	.	CASTLRREGNQSQHF	TGTGCCAGCACCCTGAGGCGAGAGGGCAATCAGTCCCAGCATTTT
TRBV7-9	.	TRBJ1-1	.	CASSFQGAGNTEAFF	TGTGCCAGCAGCTTTCAGGGCGCCGGGAACACTGAAGCTTTCTTT
TRBV4-2	TRBD1	TRBJ2-3	.	CASSQEGTGGSSTDTQYF	TGTGCCAGCAGCCAGGAAGGTACAGGGGGATCTAGCACAGATACGCAGTATTTT
TRBV5-1	.	TRBJ2-5	.	CASSLGGRPETQYF	TGCGCCAGCAGCTTGGGAGGGCGTCCGGAGACCCAGTACTTC
TRBV7-6	TRBD1	TRBJ1-1	.	CASKMTGVIKTEAFF	TGTGCCAGCAAAATGACAGGGGTGATAAAGACTGAAGCTTTCTTT
TRBV6-1	TRBD1	TRBJ1-4	.	CASTLRDSPNEKLFF	TGTGCCAGCACCCTGAGGGACAGTCCTAATGAAAAACTGTTTTTT
TRBV30	TRBD2	TRBJ2-5	once	CAWRPPWATSGRGVQETQYF	TGTGCCTGGAGACCCCCCTGGGCGACTAGCGGGAGAGGAGTGCAAGAGACCCAGTACTTC
TRBV7-2	.	TRBJ1-1	.	CASSFQGLNTEAFF	TGTGCCAGCAGCTTTCAGGGGCTGAACACTGAAGCTTTCTTT
TRBV28	TRBD1	TRBJ1-1	.	CASSFGTVSVNTEAFF	TGTGCCAGCAGTTTTGGGACAGTTAGCGTAAACACTGAAGCTTTCTTT
TRBV28	TRBD1	TRBJ1-5	.	CASSSAGTGWGNQPQHF	TGTGCCAGCAGTTCCGCAGGGACAGGGTGGGGCAATCAGCCCCAGCATTTT
TRBV7-8	.	TRBJ1-5	.	CASSLVGSNQPQHF	TGTGCCAGCAGCTTAGTCGGTAGCAATCAGCCCCAGCATTTT
TRBV7-8	.	TRBJ1-1	.	CASSPTVLLNTEAFF	TGTGCCAGCAGCCCCACAGTTCTGCTGAACACTGAAGCTTTCTTT
TRBV18	.	TRBJ1-5	.	CASSRGRDSNQPQHF	TGTGCCAGCTCACGCGGGAGGGATAGCAATCAGCCCCAGCATTTT
TRBV7-9	.	TRBJ2-3	once	CASSRTDSSTDTQYF	TGTGCCAGCAGCAGGACGGACTCTAGCACAGATACGCAGTATTTT
TRBV7-6	TRBD2	TRBJ2-1	.	CASSPALAVDNEQFF	TGTGCCAGCAGCCCCGCGCTAGCGGTCGACAATGAGCAGTTCTTC
TRBV28	.	TRBJ1-2	.	CASSLGGYYGYTF	TGTGCCAGCAGTTTAGGGGGGTACTATGGCTACACCTTC
TRBV9	.	TRBJ1-1	.	CASSAQGTVTEAFF	TGTGCCAGCAGCGCCCAGGGGACCGTCACTGAAGCTTTCTTT
TRBV11-2	TRBD2	TRBJ2-1	.	CASSSPGTRGNEQFF	TGTGCCAGCAGCTCCCCCGGGACTAGGGGGAATGAGCAGTTCTTC
TRBV5-4	.	TRBJ1-2	.	CASSLWGGHGYTF	TGTGCCAGCAGCTTGTGGGGCGGACATGGCTACACCTTC
TRBV25-1	TRBD1	TRBJ2-6	.	CASGTATGDGANVLTF	TGTGCCAGCGGAACGGCGACAGGGGATGGGGCCAACGTCCTGACTTTC
TRBV6-4	.	TRBJ2-3	.	CASSGTYGADTQYF	TGTGCCAGCAGTGGCACTTACGGGGCAGATACGCAGTATTTT
TRBV28	TRBD1	TRBJ1-2	once	CASRIQGALGKRNTF	TGTGCCAGCAGAATACAGGGGGCATTAGGCAAGCGGAACACCTTC
TRBV29-1	TRBD2	TRBJ2-1	.	CSVGTSGSGNEQFF	TGCAGCGTGGGAACTAGCGGGAGTGGCAATGAGCAGTTCTTC
TRBV29-1	TRBD2	TRBJ2-1	.	CSVLAGVRYNEQFF	TGCAGCGTACTAGCGGGAGTCAGGTACAATGAGCAGTTCTTC
TRBV27	.	TRBJ1-1	.	CASSPGLTNTEAFF	TGTGCCAGCAGCCCCGGACTTACGAACACTGAAGCTTTCTTT
TRBV7-9	.	TRBJ1-5	.	CTSSRGRSSNQPQHF	TGTACCAGCAGCCGCGGTCGGTCTAGCAATCAGCCCCAGCATTTT
TRBV19	.	TRBJ2-7	.	CASSPVGGRSSYEQYF	TGTGCCAGTAGCCCTGTGGGGGGGCGCAGCTCCTACGAGCAGTACTTC
TRBV28	TRBD2	TRBJ2-5	.	CASSFMAGGETQYF	TGTGCCAGCAGTTTTATGGCGGGAGGTGAGACCCAGTACTTC
TRBV7-8	.	TRBJ2-2	.	CASSLDRAGELFF	TGTGCCAGCAGCTTAGACAGGGCCGGGGAGCTGTTTTTT
TRBV4-1	TRBD2	TRBJ2-1	.	CASSQAGTSGRRVGNEQFF	TGCGCCAGCAGCCAAGCGGGGACTAGCGGGAGGAGGGTAGGTAATGAGCAGTTCTTC
TRBV19	TRBD2	TRBJ2-1	.	CASSILAGSNEQFF	TGTGCCAGTAGTATACTAGCGGGTAGCAATGAGCAGTTCTTC
TRBV6-6	TRBD2	TRBJ2-3	few	CASSGLAGADTQYF	TGTGCCAGCAGTGGACTAGCGGGAGCAGATACGCAGTATTTT
TRBV5-6	.	TRBJ2-1	few	CASFLRARSHNEQFF	TGTGCCAGCTTCTTGAGGGCCAGGTCCCACAATGAGCAGTTCTTC
TRBV27	TRBD1	TRBJ1-4	.	CASSTAGQGNEKLFF	TGTGCCAGCAGTACAGCGGGACAGGGGAATGAAAAACTGTTTTTT
TRBV6-5	TRBD2	TRBJ2-3	.	CASSLAGAGSDTQYF	TGTGCCAGCAGTTTAGCGGGAGCCGGCTCAGATACGCAGTATTTT
TRBV7-9	.	TRBJ2-3	.	CASSLAETSTDTQYF	TGTGCCAGCAGCTTAGCGGAGACTAGCACAGATACGCAGTATTTT
TRBV29-1	.	TRBJ2-3	.	CSVEVELSTDTQYF	TGCAGCGTTGAGGTGGAACTAAGCACAGATACGCAGTATTTT